This record looks at one TCR beta chain sequence and its context. Its antigen is not known. This specimen comes from a study of shared clonotypes between healthy human individuals. The CDR3 is made up of 15 amino acids. Trimming took off 3 bases at V and 0 bases at J, with 10 bases between the two ends. Per the germline V gene, CDR1 is LNHNV and CDR2 is YYDKDF (reference sequence). Study findings and constraints: Memory subsets generally showed lower estimated richness than naive subsets. Relative to clonotypes present in all four donors, those not shared had lower generation probabilities. Sharing across four donors was highest in naive CD4 (about 5%) and lowest in memory CD8 (around 0.4%).

Sequencing was performed with immunoSEQ multiplex PCR; in TCRdb, only in-frame clones are kept and a portion is missing. Of approximately 2.3 million clones in the sample, 93% were seen once. The sequenced material came from naive CD4+ T cells from PBMCs. As for subset: CD45RA+ positively selected. This TCR derives from a man aged 18 to 35 in good health. Some clones in this sample may be carry-over from other donors' samples. This sequence joins TRBV15 and TRBJ2-3; the D call may be TRBD1 or TRBD2 (6 bases each). The CDR3 DNA is TGTGCCACCAGCAGGGGGGGCTTAAGCACAGATACGCAGTATTTT. It codes for CATSRGGLSTDTQYF. Combining the CDR3 with reference TRBV15 and TRBJ2-3 gives the whole variable domain DAMVIQNPRYQVTQFGKPVTLSCSQTLNHNVMYWYQQKSSQAPKLLFHYYDKDFNNEADTPDNFQSRRPNTSFCFLDIRSPGLGDTAMYLCATSRGGLSTDTQYFGPGTRLTVL.